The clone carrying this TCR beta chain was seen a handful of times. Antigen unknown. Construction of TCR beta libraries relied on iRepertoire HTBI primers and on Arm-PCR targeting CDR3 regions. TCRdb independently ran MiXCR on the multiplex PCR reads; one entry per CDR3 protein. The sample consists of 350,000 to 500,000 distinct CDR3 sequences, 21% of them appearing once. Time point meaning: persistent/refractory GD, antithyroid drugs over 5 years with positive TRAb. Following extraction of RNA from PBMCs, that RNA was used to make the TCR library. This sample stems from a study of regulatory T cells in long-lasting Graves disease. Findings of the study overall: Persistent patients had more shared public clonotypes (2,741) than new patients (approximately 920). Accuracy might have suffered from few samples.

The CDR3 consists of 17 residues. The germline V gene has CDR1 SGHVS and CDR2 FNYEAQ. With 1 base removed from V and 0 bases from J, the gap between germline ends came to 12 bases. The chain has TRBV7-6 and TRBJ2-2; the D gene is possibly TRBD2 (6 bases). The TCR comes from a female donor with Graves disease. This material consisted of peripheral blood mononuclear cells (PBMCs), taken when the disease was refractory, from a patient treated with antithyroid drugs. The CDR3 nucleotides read TGTGCCAGCAGCTTAGTACGGCTAGCGTCGAACACCGGGGAGCTGTTTTTT. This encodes CASSLVRLASNTGELFF.